This TCR beta chain originates from a study of CD8+ T cells in alopecia areata. Whole-study findings and limits: Resident alphabeta T cells of normal skin are also sequenced in scalp samples. Lesional scalp exceeded normal scalp in clonality, especially in alopecia totalis/universalis.

RNA extraction was followed by reverse transcription into cDNA, which acted as the sequencing template. The assay was immunoSEQ multiplex PCR, and TCRdb's table has in-frame clones only and misses some. The data show approximately 110,000 clones, 45% to 65% seen once. Germline V lookup: CDR1 GTSNPN, CDR2 SVGIG (reference sequence). The CDR3 is 16 residues long. J was trimmed by 6 bases and V by 0 bases; bases with no gene match: 12. About this clone itself: Its antigen is currently unknown.

Treatment here: oral pan-JAK inhibitor, 5-10 mg twice daily. Peripheral blood samples and lesional scalp punch biopsies were obtained from alopecia areata patients. The rearrangement uses TRBV30 and TRBJ1-2; 8 bases align to TRBD1. The sequence derives from a human donor with alopecia areata. The material sequenced was CD4+ T cells sorted from blood, taken at week 24, from a patient treated with tofacitinib. The CDR3 loop reads CAWSVSGTGRGNGYTF. The CDR3 coding sequence is TGTGCCTGGAGTGTCTCCGGGACAGGCCGAGGGAATGGCTACACCTTC.